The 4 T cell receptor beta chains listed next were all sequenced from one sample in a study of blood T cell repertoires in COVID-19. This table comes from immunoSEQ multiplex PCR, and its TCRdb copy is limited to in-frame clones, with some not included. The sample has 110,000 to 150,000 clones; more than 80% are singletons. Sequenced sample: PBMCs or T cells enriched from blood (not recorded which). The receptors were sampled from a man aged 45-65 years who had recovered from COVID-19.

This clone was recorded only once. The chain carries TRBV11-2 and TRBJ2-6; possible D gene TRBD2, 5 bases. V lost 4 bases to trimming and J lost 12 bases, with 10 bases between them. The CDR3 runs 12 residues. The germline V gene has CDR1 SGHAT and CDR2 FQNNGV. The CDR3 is CASSSLGSVLTF. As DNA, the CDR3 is TGTGCCAGCAGCTCACTAGGGAGCGTCCTGACTTTC.

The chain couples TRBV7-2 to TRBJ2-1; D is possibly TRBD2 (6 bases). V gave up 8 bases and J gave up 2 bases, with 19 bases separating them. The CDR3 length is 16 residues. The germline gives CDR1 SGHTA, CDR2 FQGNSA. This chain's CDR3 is CASSRPDTGAYNEQFF. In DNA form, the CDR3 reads TGTGCCAGCTCCCGACCGGACACGGGGGCCTACAATGAGCAGTTCTTC.

The chain's CDR3 is CASSPPNGRTSGIIADTQYF. Written as DNA, the CDR3 is TGTGCCAGCTCACCACCAAACGGAAGGACTAGCGGGATTATAGCAGATACGCAGTATTTT. J is TRBJ2-3 and V is TRBV18; 12 nucleotides align to TRBD2. Germline V CDR1 and CDR2: KGHSH, LQKENI. The trim removed 0 bases at V and 4 bases at J, leaving 14 bases unmatched. The CDR3 is made up of 20 amino acids.

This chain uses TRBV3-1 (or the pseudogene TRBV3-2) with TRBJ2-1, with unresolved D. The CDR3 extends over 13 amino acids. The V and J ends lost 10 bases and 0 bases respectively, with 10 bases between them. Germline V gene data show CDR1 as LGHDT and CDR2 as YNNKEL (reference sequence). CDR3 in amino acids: CATRWSSYNEQFF. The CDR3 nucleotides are TGTGCCACCCGGTGGAGCTCCTACAATGAGCAGTTCTTC.